Shown below are 16 T cell receptor beta chains from a single sample sequenced in a study of neurological immune-mediated disorders. TCRdb re-called the 5' RACE reads through MiXCR, storing one row per CDR3 protein. Of tens of thousands of distinct CDR3 sequences in the sample, about 6% were seen once. Sequenced: CD8+ T cells from blood. The receptors were sampled from a man in his late teens or twenties in good health.

This clonotype has at least ten counts. This rearrangement joins TRBV7-6 to TRBJ1-1; tentative D call: TRBD1 (6 bases). The CDR3 runs to 14 residues. Between the trimmed V and J ends, which lost 4 bases and 1 base, there was a span of 10 bases. Looked up from germline, CDR1 is SGHVS and CDR2 is FNYEAQ. CDR3 sequence (DNA): TGTGCCAGCAGCTCCGGGACAAAGAACACTGAAGCTTTCTTT. As protein: CASSSGTKNTEAFF.

Ten or more counts support this clonotype. CDR3 sequence reads: CASSASSNYGYTF. DNA for the CDR3: TGTGCCAGCAGTGCTTCAAGTAACTATGGCTACACCTTC. The rearrangement links TRBV6-5 to TRBJ1-2, with D unresolved. V was shortened by 5 bases and J by 1 base, with 8 bases between the two germline ends. The CDR3 has 13 amino acids. Germline loops: CDR1 MNHEY, CDR2 SVGAGI.

This clonotype was recorded at least ten times. This sequence joins TRBV5-1 and TRBJ1-1; D not certain. Trimming stripped 2 bases from V and 0 bases from J, with 8 bases between. This CDR3 contains 14 residues. The germline CDR1 and CDR2 sequences are SGHRS and YFSETQ. The CDR3 is CASSFLGVNTEAFF. The CDR3 DNA follows: TGCGCCAGCAGCTTCCTGGGTGTGAACACTGAAGCTTTCTTT. Variable domain in full (rest from reference TRBV5-1 and TRBJ1-1): KAGVTQTPRYLIKTRGQQVTLSCSPISGHRSVSWYQQTPGQGLQFLFEYFSETQRNKGNFPGRFSGRQFSNSRSEMNVSTLELGDSALYLCASSFLGVNTEAFFGQGTRLTVV.

This clonotype was found many times. V gene TRBV11-2 combines with J gene TRBJ2-5; TRBD1 is a possible D gene (5 bases). CDR3 length: 15 amino acids. V dropped 5 bases and J dropped 3 bases, with 16 bases sitting between them. In germline, CDR1 is SGHAT, CDR2 FQNNGV. CDR3 DNA: TGTGCCAGCAGCCGACAGTGGCTTCCCAAAGAGACCCAGTACTTC. Translated, it gives CASSRQWLPKETQYF.

This clonotype was seen ten or more times. The V gene is TRBV27, the J gene TRBJ1-6; D is possibly TRBD1 (6 bases). From germline, CDR1 is MNHEY and CDR2 SMNVEV (reference sequence). The CDR3 is 14 residues long. The V gene lost 6 bases and the J gene lost 10 bases, with 16 bases spanning the gap. The CDR3 DNA reads as TGTGCCAGCAGATACCAGGGGTTAGGATCACCCCTCCACTTT. This gives the protein CASRYQGLGSPLHF.

This clonotype was detected only a few times. The chain carries TRBV7-9 and TRBJ2-5; possible D gene TRBD1, 6 bases. The V gene's germline CDR1 is SEHNR and CDR2 FQNEAQ (reference sequence). The CDR3 length is 14 residues. The V and J ends lost 5 bases and 4 bases respectively, with 14 bases between them. In nucleotides, the CDR3 is TGTGCCAGCAGCCAGATACAGGGTGGAGAGACCCAGTACTTC. This gives the protein CASSQIQGGETQYF.

Comments on this clonotype: Relative to the germline gene, one junction end is altered; a read error may explain this. V and J are TRBV5-6 and TRBJ1-1; perhaps TRBD1 as D (5 bases). CDR3 length equals 14 residues. Looked up from germline, CDR1 is SGHDT and CDR2 is YYEEEE. CDR3 sequence reads: CDSSLGQGDTEAFF. CDR3 DNA sequence: TGTGACAGCAGCTTAGGGCAGGGCGACACTGAAGCTTTCTTT. Full variable domain (missing parts from reference TRBV5-6 and TRBJ1-1): DAGVTQSPTHLIKTRGQQVTLRCSPKSGHDTVSWYQQALGQGPQFIFQYYEEEERQRGNFPDRFSGHQFPNYSSELNVNALLLGDSALYLCDSSLGQGDTEAFFGQGTRLTVV.

This clonotype was picked up many times. The chain joins TRBV28 to TRBJ2-1; no definite D call. The CDR3 spans 12 residues. Trimming took off 2 bases at V and 9 bases at J, with 8 bases between the two ends. Germline lookup yields CDR1 MDHEN and CDR2 SYDVKM. CDR3 bases: TGTGCCAGCAGTTTAAAAGGGATTGAGCAGTTCTTC. It translates to CASSLKGIEQFF.

This clonotype came up many times. The V and J genes are TRBV7-9 and TRBJ2-7, with 9 nucleotides matching TRBD1. After removal of 5 bases from V and 4 bases from J, the junction contained 6 bases not matched to a gene. The length of the CDR3 is 14 residues. Germline V gene lookup returns CDR1 SEHNR and CDR2 FQNEAQ (reference sequence). The CDR3 loop reads CASSQGTGPYEQYF. CDR3 DNA: TGTGCCAGCAGCCAAGGGACAGGGCCGTACGAGCAGTACTTC.

This clonotype was detected many times. Written as DNA, the CDR3 is TGTGCCAGCAGCCAAGGGCTTCCCGTAATCAATCAGCCCCAGCATTTT. Amino acids: CASSQGLPVINQPQHF. The V gene is TRBV4-2, the J gene TRBJ1-5; D ambiguous. CDR3 length: 16 residues. CDR1 is LGHNA and CDR2 is YNFKEQ in the germline V gene. Trimming cost V 1 base and J 3 bases, with 13 bases left between them.

This clonotype has at least ten counts. J is TRBJ2-7 and V is TRBV20-1; D tentatively fits TRBD1 or TRBD2 (5 bases each). The CDR3 has 14 amino acids. Germline V CDR1 and CDR2: DFQATT, SNEGSKA (reference sequence). V dropped 6 bases and J dropped 0 bases, with 15 bases sitting between them. For the CDR3, the DNA is TGCAGTGCAAGGGACCAAGACTACTCCTACGAGCAGTACTTC. This translates into CSARDQDYSYEQYF.

The chain recombines TRBV2 with TRBJ1-5; no reliable D call. The CDR3 has 12 amino acids. Germline V gene data show CDR1 as SNHLY and CDR2 as FYNNEI. Trimming took 2 bases from V and 1 from J, leaving 0 bases between them. The CDR3 coding sequence is TGTGCCAGCAGTGAAAGCAATCAGCCCCAGCATTTT. Its translation is CASSESNQPQHF.

In its sample, this clonotype was seen many times. The chain links TRBV20-1 to TRBJ1-6, with 8 bases identical to TRBD1. Germline V gene lookup returns CDR1 DFQATT and CDR2 SNEGSKA (reference sequence). V was clipped by 0 bases and J by 2 bases; unmatched bases: 9. The length of the CDR3 is 18 residues. The DNA for the CDR3 is TGCAGTGCTAGAGAAGAGACAGGGGTTTGGCCCTATAATTCACCCCTCCACTTT. It is translated as CSAREETGVWPYNSPLHF.

This clonotype was found many times. The V and J genes are TRBV19 and TRBJ2-7; TRBD1 matches 9 bases. Looked up from germline, CDR1 is LNHDA and CDR2 is SQIVND (reference sequence). The V segment lost 4 bases and the J segment 5 bases; nucleotides outside the gene matches: 6. The CDR3 covers 14 residues. CDR3 sequence reads: CASSNGQGKDEQYF. Here the CDR3 DNA reads TGTGCCAGTAGTAACGGACAGGGGAAAGACGAGCAGTACTTC.

This clonotype occurred many times. The chain carries TRBV4-2 and TRBJ1-2; D is possibly TRBD1 (5 bases). V was pared by 2 bases and J by 4 bases, with 17 bases between. The CDR3 is made up of 16 amino acids. Per germline, CDR1 LGHNA and CDR2 YNFKEQ. Written as DNA, the CDR3 is TGTGCCAGCAGCCAACACGGGGCAGGGACTGGCTATGGCTACACCTTC. Protein sequence: CASSQHGAGTGYGYTF.

This clonotype was seen many times. This chain joins TRBV27 and TRBJ1-2; 7 bases fit TRBD1. The CDR3 runs to 15 residues. From germline, CDR1 is MNHEY and CDR2 SMNVEV (reference sequence). V dropped 3 bases and J dropped 1; count of bases not matched to a gene: 5. The DNA for the CDR3 is TGTGCCAGCAGTTTGAGGGGACAGTTTAACTATGGCTACACCTTC. Protein sequence: CASSLRGQFNYGYTF.